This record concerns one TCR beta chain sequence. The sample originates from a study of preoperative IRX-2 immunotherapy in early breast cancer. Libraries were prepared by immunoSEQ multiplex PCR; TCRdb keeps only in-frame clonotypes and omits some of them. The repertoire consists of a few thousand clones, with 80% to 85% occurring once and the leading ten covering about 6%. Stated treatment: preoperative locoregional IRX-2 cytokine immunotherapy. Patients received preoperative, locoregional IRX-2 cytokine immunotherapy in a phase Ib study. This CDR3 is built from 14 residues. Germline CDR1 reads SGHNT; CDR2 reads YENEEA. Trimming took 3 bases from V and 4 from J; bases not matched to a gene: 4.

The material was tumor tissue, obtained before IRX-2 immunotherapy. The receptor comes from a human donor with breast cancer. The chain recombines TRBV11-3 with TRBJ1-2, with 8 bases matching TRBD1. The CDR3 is CASSFGRGPYGYTF. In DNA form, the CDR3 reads TGTGCCAGCAGCTTTGGCAGGGGGCCCTATGGCTACACCTTC.